This T cell receptor beta chain is drawn from a study of blood T cell repertoires in COVID-19. For the study at large: Both acute and convalescent COVID-19 samples were obtained from the United States, Italy and Spain. Sample material is recorded as cDNA or gDNA derived from T cells, B-cell-depleted T cells, or PBMCs.

Using immunoSEQ multiplex PCR, the repertoire was profiled, and TCRdb retains in-frame clones only, with some absent. The data contain around 74,000 clones, 87% of them singletons. The length of the CDR3 is 16 residues. Germline values: CDR1 SEHNR, CDR2 FQNEAQ (reference sequence). The junction had 8 bases not matched to a gene; V was cut back by 7 bases and J by 0 bases. The chain recombines TRBV7-9 with TRBJ2-1; 8 positions agree with TRBD2. The sample taken for sequencing was peripheral blood. This clonotype was obtained from a man aged 30 to 39 with acute or convalescent COVID-19. The CDR3 DNA reads TGTGCCAGCATCGGGGGGGCGGAGACCTCCTACAATGAGCAGTTCTTC. Its protein product is CASIGGAETSYNEQFF.